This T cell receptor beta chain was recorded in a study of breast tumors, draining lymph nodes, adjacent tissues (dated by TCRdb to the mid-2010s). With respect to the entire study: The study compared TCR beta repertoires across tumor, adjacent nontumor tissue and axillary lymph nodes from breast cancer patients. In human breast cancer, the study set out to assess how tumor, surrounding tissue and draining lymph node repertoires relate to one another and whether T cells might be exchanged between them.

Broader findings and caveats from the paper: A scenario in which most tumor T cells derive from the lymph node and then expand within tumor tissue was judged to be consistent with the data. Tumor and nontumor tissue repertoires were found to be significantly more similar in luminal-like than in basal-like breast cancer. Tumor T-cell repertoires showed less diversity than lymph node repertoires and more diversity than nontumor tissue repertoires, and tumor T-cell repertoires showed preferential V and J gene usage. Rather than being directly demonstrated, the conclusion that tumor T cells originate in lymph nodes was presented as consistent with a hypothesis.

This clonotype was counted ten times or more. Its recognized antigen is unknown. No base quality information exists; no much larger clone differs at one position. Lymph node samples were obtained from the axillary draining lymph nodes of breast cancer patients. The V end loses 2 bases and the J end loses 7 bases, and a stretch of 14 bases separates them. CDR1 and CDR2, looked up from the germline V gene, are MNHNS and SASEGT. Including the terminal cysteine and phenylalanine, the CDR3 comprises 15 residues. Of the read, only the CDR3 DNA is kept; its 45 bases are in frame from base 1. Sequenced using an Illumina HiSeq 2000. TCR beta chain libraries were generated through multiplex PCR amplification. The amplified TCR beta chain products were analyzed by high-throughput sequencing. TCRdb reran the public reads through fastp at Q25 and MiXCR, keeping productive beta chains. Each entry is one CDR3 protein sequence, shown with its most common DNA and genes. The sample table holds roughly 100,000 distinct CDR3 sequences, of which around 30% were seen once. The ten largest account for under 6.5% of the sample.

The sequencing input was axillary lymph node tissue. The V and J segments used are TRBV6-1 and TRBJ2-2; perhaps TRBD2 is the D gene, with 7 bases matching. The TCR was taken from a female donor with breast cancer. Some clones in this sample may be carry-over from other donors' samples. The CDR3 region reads CASSERRGGGGELFF. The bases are TGTGCCAGCAGTGAAAGGAGGGGGGGCGGCGGGGAGCTGTTTTTT.